This T cell receptor beta chain was profiled in a study of cytomegalovirus exposure and HLA in healthy donors. Study-wide results and limits: An observed cluster of highly shared sequence variants was recorded as a likely sequencing artifact. In vitro work confirmed that a few CMV-associated chains recognize CMV antigens.

The study ran its PCR with 60 Vbeta and 13 Jbeta primers. TCRdb's table, derived via immunoSEQ multiplex PCR, lists solely in-frame clones and lacks some. The sample table includes about 72,000 clones. Germline V gene data show CDR1 as SGDLS and CDR2 as YYNGEE. The CDR3 consists of 14 residues. V shed 0 bases and J shed 1 base, with 7 bases lying between them. For this clone: What it binds is unknown.

The sequence came from a man in his forties in good health and CMV-seronegative. The V call is TRBV9, the J call TRBJ1-1; D is unclear. Material for sequencing was PBMCs. The CDR3 coding sequence is TGTGCCAGCAGCGTAGAAGTCAGGAACACTGAAGCTTTCTTT. The encoded protein is CASSVEVRNTEAFF.